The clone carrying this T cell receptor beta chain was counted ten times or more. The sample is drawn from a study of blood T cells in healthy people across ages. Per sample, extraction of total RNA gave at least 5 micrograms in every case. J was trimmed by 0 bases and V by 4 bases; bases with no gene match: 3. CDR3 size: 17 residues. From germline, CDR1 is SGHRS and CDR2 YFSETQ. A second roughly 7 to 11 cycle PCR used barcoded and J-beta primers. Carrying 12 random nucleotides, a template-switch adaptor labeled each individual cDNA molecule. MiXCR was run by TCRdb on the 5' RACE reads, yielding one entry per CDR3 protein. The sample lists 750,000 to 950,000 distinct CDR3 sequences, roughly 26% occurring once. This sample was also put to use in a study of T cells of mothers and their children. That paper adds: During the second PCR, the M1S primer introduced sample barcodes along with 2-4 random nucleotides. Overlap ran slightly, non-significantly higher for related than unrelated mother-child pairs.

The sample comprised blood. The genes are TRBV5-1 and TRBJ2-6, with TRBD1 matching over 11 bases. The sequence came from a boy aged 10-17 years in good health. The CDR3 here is CASSRGTGGSGANVLTF. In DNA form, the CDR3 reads TGCGCCAGCAGCAGGGGGACAGGGGGCTCTGGGGCCAACGTCCTGACTTTC.